Following are 17 T cell receptor beta chains from one sample sequenced in a study of response to subunit inactivated influenza vaccine. MiXCR was run by TCRdb on the RT-PCR reads, yielding one entry per CDR3 protein. The sample consists of some 180,000 distinct CDR3 sequences, about 9% of them appearing once. The sample here was non-naive T cells sorted from PBMCs, taken on the day of vaccination. These receptors all come from a man in his fifties or sixties who received an inactivated influenza vaccine.

This chain links TRBV5-4 with TRBJ2-1; 11 bases are shared with TRBD2. The V segment lost 4 bases and the J segment 6 bases; nucleotides outside the gene matches: 6. In germline, CDR1 is SGHNT, CDR2 YYREEE (reference sequence). This CDR3 is built from 15 residues. For the CDR3, the DNA is TGTGCCAGCAGCAGTAGCGGGGGGGCGGCCAATGAGCAGTTCTTC. This translates into CASSSSGGAANEQFF.

This sequence joins TRBV4-3 and TRBJ1-2; D might be TRBD1 (5 bases). The CDR3 is made up of 14 amino acids. Trimming took off 1 base at V and 4 bases at J, with 10 bases between the two ends. Looked up from germline, CDR1 is LGHNA and CDR2 is YSLEER. This chain's CDR3 is CASSQGAGIYGYTF. The DNA for the CDR3 is TGCGCCAGCAGCCAAGGAGCAGGGATCTATGGCTACACCTTC.

This chain connects TRBV5-1 to TRBJ2-7; D is unclear. V was clipped by 6 bases and J by 3 bases, with 7 bases between them. Germline V CDR1 and CDR2: SGHRS, YFSETQ. The CDR3 has 11 residues. CDR3 amino acids: CASTGIYEQYF. The CDR3 nucleotides read TGCGCCAGCACTGGTATCTACGAGCAGTACTTC.

Only a few counts were recorded for this clonotype. The chain has TRBV20-1 and TRBJ2-7; D remains ambiguous. CDR3 length equals 12 residues. CDR1 and CDR2 (germline): DFQATT, SNEGSKA (reference sequence). The V gene lost 3 bases and the J gene lost 0 bases, with 6 bases spanning the gap. As DNA, the CDR3 is TGCAGTGCTAGGGGTAGCTCCTACGAGCAGTACTTC. Translating gives CSARGSSYEQYF.

For the CDR3, the DNA is TGTGCCATCACCTCAGGGGGCCGTGGGGAAAAACTGTTTTTT. Translating gives CAITSGGRGEKLFF. The V call is TRBV10-3, the J call TRBJ1-4; 8 bases match TRBD1. The CDR3 spans 14 residues. Germline CDR1 is ENHRY and CDR2 is SYGVKD. Trimming removed 7 bases from V and 8 bases from J; junction bases left unmatched: 9.

In this sample, this clonotype turned up many times. The chain couples TRBV4-1 to TRBJ1-2, with D unclear. CDR3 length: 17 residues. The germline CDR1 and CDR2 sequences are MGHRA and YSYEKL. V dropped 0 bases and J dropped 3 bases, with 17 bases sitting between them. The CDR3 region has the DNA TGCGCCAGCAGCCAAGAACCGCAGATGGCCGGGGACTATGGCTACACCTTC. It encodes CASSQEPQMAGDYGYTF.

The sample holds a few counts of this clonotype. J is TRBJ2-7 and V is TRBV27; 9 bases match TRBD2. The CDR3 is 18 amino acids. Germline CDR1 reads MNHEY; CDR2 reads SMNVEV (reference sequence). Unmatched junction bases numbered 15, after V lost 5 bases and J lost 1 base. The CDR3 reads CASSPRGSGSPWSYEQYF. As DNA, the CDR3 is TGTGCCAGCAGTCCTCGTGGTAGCGGGAGCCCGTGGTCCTACGAGCAGTACTTC.

There are many counts of this clonotype. The chain carries TRBV30 and TRBJ2-7; D ambiguous. Germline values: CDR1 GTSNPN, CDR2 SVGIG (reference sequence). V was shortened by 1 base and J by 0 bases, with 7 bases between the two germline ends. The CDR3 has 13 residues. The CDR3 loop reads CAWSDSFSYEQYF. The CDR3 bases are TGTGCCTGGAGTGACTCCTTCTCCTACGAGCAGTACTTC.

This clonotype was seen a handful of times. The genes are TRBV12-3 or TRBV12-4 and TRBJ2-1, with 7 nucleotides matching TRBD2. CDR3 length: 15 amino acids. V lost 2 bases and J lost 3; bases outside the gene matches: 4. CDR3 nucleotides: TGTGCCAGCAGTTTATGGCGGGGGAACTACAATGAGCAGTTCTTC. This codes for CASSLWRGNYNEQFF.

A few counts support this clonotype. The CDR3 DNA reads as TGCGCCAGCAGCTTCGGGACTTCATACAATGAGCAGTTCTTC. Translating it yields CASSFGTSYNEQFF. The J gene is TRBJ2-1, the V gene TRBV5-1; TRBD2 is a possible D gene (6 bases). V lost 2 bases to trimming and J lost 4 bases, with 10 bases between them. Germline V lookup: CDR1 SGHRS, CDR2 YFSETQ. The CDR3 is 14 amino acids. Full variable domain (missing parts from reference TRBV5-1 and TRBJ2-1): KAGVTQTPRYLIKTRGQQVTLSCSPISGHRSVSWYQQTPGQGLQFLFEYFSETQRNKGNFPGRFSGRQFSNSRSEMNVSTLELGDSALYLCASSFGTSYNEQFFGPGTRLTVL.

The V and J genes are TRBV5-1 and TRBJ2-1; 8 bases are a match to TRBD2. The CDR3 totals 14 residues. Germline V lookup: CDR1 SGHRS, CDR2 YFSETQ. V was pared by 5 bases and J by 3 bases, with 4 bases of the junction left unmatched. CDR3 loop: CASRLAGGYNEQFF. For the CDR3, the DNA is TGCGCCAGCAGGCTTGCGGGGGGCTACAATGAGCAGTTCTTC.

This clonotype has a count of ten or more. The gene calls are TRBV6-1 and TRBJ1-6; D gene uncertain. This CDR3 contains 17 residues. Per germline, CDR1 MNHNS and CDR2 SASEGT. V was pared by 1 base and J by 8 bases, with 18 bases between. In DNA form, the CDR3 reads TGTGCCAGCAGTGAAGTTATGGGCTCCGGGCCATATTCACCCCTCCACTTT. Protein product: CASSEVMGSGPYSPLHF.

The CDR3, as DNA: TGTGCCAGCAGCCAAGGTCGACAGGGTTACACAATCTACGAGCAGTACTTC. The encoded protein is CASSQGRQGYTIYEQYF. The chain has TRBV3-1 and TRBJ2-7; 7 bases match TRBD1. CDR3 length equals 17 residues. From germline, CDR1 is LGHDT and CDR2 YNNKEL (reference sequence). Trimming removed 1 base from V and 3 bases from J; junction bases left unmatched: 12.

This clonotype was seen a handful of times. The V gene is TRBV9, the J gene TRBJ2-1; possible D gene TRBD2, 5 bases. The CDR3 totals 15 residues. The germline CDR1 and CDR2 sequences are SGDLS and YYNGEE. Trimming pared 4 bases from V and 6 bases from J, leaving 17 bases between. CDR3 sequence: CASSTRGGSGNEQFF. The CDR3 coding sequence is TGTGCCAGCAGCACCCGCGGTGGCAGCGGCAATGAGCAGTTCTTC.

This chain uses TRBV6-2 or TRBV6-3 with TRBJ2-5; TRBD2 agrees at 7 bases. Trimming took 2 bases from V and 1 from J; bases not matched to a gene: 1. The CDR3 sequence is 14 residues long. CDR1 is MNHEY and CDR2 is SVGEGT in the germline V gene. The CDR3 coding sequence is TGTGCCAGCAGTTACAGCGGGGCCCAAGAGACCCAGTACTTC. Translation: CASSYSGAQETQYF.

The V call is TRBV7-2, the J call TRBJ2-2, with D perhaps assigned TRBD1 or TRBD2 (5 bases each). V lost 5 bases to trimming and J lost 1 base, with 11 bases between them. CDR1 is SGHTA and CDR2 is FQGNSA in the germline V gene. This CDR3 has 15 residues. DNA of the CDR3: TGTGCCAGCAGCGGGGGACCCTTGAACACCGGGGAGCTGTTTTTT. Its protein is CASSGGPLNTGELFF. Looking up the rest from reference TRBV7-2 and TRBJ2-2 gives the full variable domain: GAGVSQSPSNKVTEKGKDVELRCDPISGHTALYWYRQSLGQGLEFLIYFQGNSAPDKSGLPSDRFSAERTGGSVSTLTIQRTQQEDSAVYLCASSGGPLNTGELFFGEGSRLTVL.

The chain carries TRBV2 and TRBJ1-5, with unresolved D. Trimming removed 5 bases from V and 0 bases from J, with 11 bases in between. This CDR3 contains 15 residues. Germline assignment: CDR1 SNHLY and CDR2 FYNNEI. CDR3: CASSLREYSNQPQHF. The CDR3 nucleotides are TGTGCCAGCAGTCTCCGGGAGTATAGCAATCAGCCCCAGCATTTT.